Detailed here is one T cell receptor (beta chain). The antigen this receptor binds is unknown. One base away there is no much larger clone; base qualities are not given. Systemically healthy Caucasian individuals from Russia, approximately 39 in total and aged about 6 to 100 years, were included as donors. Each donor gave 8 to 10 milliliters of peripheral blood, drawn into EDTA-treated Vacutainer tubes. Ficoll-Paque density-gradient centrifugation was used to isolate PBMCs, with at least 6.5 million obtained per sample. Trizol reagent was used to extract total RNA from PBMCs, with at least 5 micrograms per sample. For every donor, flow cytometry on a PBMC aliquot measured the percentage of naive CD45RAhigh/CD27high T cells. This record comes from a study of blood T cells in healthy people across ages (dated by TCRdb to between 2015 and 2016). With regard to the full study: In model experiments, roughly one uniquely barcoded TCR beta cDNA molecule per two T cells was captured by template switching. Age-related changes in TCR beta repertoire diversity were measured in the study by deep sequencing normalized with unique cDNA molecular identifiers. The donors were split into four age groups: young (average 16 years), middle-aged (39), aged (over 55) and long-lived (roughly 86). To avoid experimental bias, donors of different ages were randomly spread across the sequencing lanes. For two donors (one aged 18 to 29 and one aged 80 or older), the study analyzed two additional independent replicas of 1 million unique cDNA reads from the same blood draw.

At the junction V is shortened by 3 bases and J by 6 bases, with 14 bases in between. CDR1 and CDR2, per the germline V gene (reference sequence), are SEHNR and FQNEAQ. From cysteine to phenylalanine, the CDR3 is 14 amino acids long. Left in the record is the CDR3 DNA by itself, 42 bases read in frame from the first base. Results and caveats for the whole study, not just this receptor: Conclusive comparison of naive and antigen-experienced compartments was prevented by the profiling of bulk unsorted PBMCs. As age increased, observed TCR beta diversity per million T cells dropped in a roughly linear way, and a significant reduction was already evident by age about 40. The long-lived group showed more naive CD4+ T cells, fewer expanded clones and increased TCR diversity than the aged group, suggesting age selection. The CMV infection status of donors was not known, potentially confounding age-related changes in expanded clonotypes. The percentage of naive T cells measured by flow cytometry correlated strongly with observed TCR beta diversity. Estimates of total diversity based on one million sequenced T cells were regarded as lower bounds and as underestimates.

Libraries were made using 5' RACE. Sequencer: Illumina HiSeq 2500. The second PCR ran for roughly 6 to 11 cycles and used a J-beta primer mix along with a sample-barcoded 5' primer. A unique molecular identifier was introduced onto each TCR beta cDNA molecule by a template-switch 5' adaptor carrying 12 random nucleotides. Each sample yielded at least 2.5 million CDR3-containing paired-end reads. First-strand cDNA was synthesized from all RNA with the Mint cDNA synthesis kit, primed by a TRBC-specific oligonucleotide. Following uracil-DNA glycosylase treatment, all cDNA underwent a first 18-cycle PCR with the universal primers M1SS and BC2_uni_R. The original pipeline was this. For normalization, 1 million high-quality reads were randomly selected from each sample, with every read carrying a distinct molecular identifier. Reads with shared molecular identifiers were discarded instead of being binned into consensus sequences. MiTCR, set to a Q25 quality threshold and the strictest error-elimination algorithm, was used for CDR3 identification, clonotype clustering and error correction. A nonparametric unseen species model using Euler transformation provided a lower-bound estimate of total TCR beta diversity. TCRdb trimmed the raw reads at Q25, called clones with MiXCR and kept productive beta chains. Rows with one shared CDR3 protein collapse into an entry with the most common genes and DNA. These V and J calls rely on TCRdb rather than the paper's analysis. The sample records roughly 1.4 million distinct CDR3 sequences, roughly 59% of which are singletons. The leading ten clones occupy roughly 7% of the sample.

Sequenced: blood. The sequence was collected from a young man in good health. The chain employs TRBV7-9 and TRBJ1-1; the best D guess is TRBD1, with 6 bases matching. This receptor has the CDR3 CASSFGGAISEAFF. The nucleotide sequence is given as TGTGCCAGCAGCTTCGGGGGCGCAATCTCTGAAGCTTTCTTT.